These 7 T cell receptor beta chains share one sample of origin, sequenced in a study of OX40 agonist ivuxolimab in advanced cancers. Sequencing was performed with immunoSEQ multiplex PCR; in TCRdb, only in-frame clones are kept and a portion is missing. The sample includes some 99,000 clones, approximately 93% seen only once; the top ten take approximately 0.2%. Sequences were derived from CD4+ or CD8+ T cells sorted from blood, sampled in a trial of the OX40 agonist ivuxolimab. Every receptor here comes from an adult with an advanced solid tumor such as melanoma, head and neck, liver or kidney cancer.

The chain joins TRBV5-1 to TRBJ1-2; 9 bases agree with TRBD1. CDR1 is SGHRS and CDR2 is YFSETQ in the germline V gene. CDR3 length: 13 amino acids. V lost 4 bases to trimming and J lost 7 bases; unmatched junction nucleotides: 5. CDR3 region: CASSRGQGGGYTF. The CDR3, as DNA: TGCGCCAGCAGCAGGGGACAGGGAGGTGGCTACACCTTC.

This rearrangement joins TRBV4-1 to TRBJ2-5, with D possibly matching TRBD2 (6 bases). The germline gives CDR1 MGHRA, CDR2 YSYEKL. CDR3 size: 13 residues. The V and J ends lost 0 bases and 5 bases respectively, with 7 bases between them. The CDR3 nucleotides read TGCGCCAGCAGCCAAGACCGGGGGGAGACCCAGTACTTC. Encoded protein: CASSQDRGETQYF.

The chain has TRBV7-6 and TRBJ2-3; TRBD1 aligns across 7 bases. Per the germline V gene, CDR1 is SGHVS and CDR2 is FNYEAQ. CDR3 length: 17 residues. V gave up 5 bases and J gave up 5 bases; unmatched junction bases: 16. The CDR3 here is CASSPRGPQANGDTQYF. Written as DNA, the CDR3 is TGTGCCAGCAGCCCTAGGGGGCCACAAGCCAATGGAGATACGCAGTATTTT.

This clone was counted once. The chain links TRBV7-3 to TRBJ2-3; no clear D gene. Germline CDR1 is SGHTA and CDR2 is FQGTGA. This CDR3 has 12 residues. The V and J ends lost 5 bases and 2 bases respectively, with 5 bases between them. As DNA, the CDR3 is TGTGCCAGCAGCAACCCCACAGATACGCAGTATTTT. Translating gives CASSNPTDTQYF.

This clone turned up a few times. This chain connects TRBV30 to TRBJ2-3, with 16 bases that match TRBD2. The CDR3 extends over 18 amino acids. J lost 3 bases, V lost 1 base, and 7 bases had no gene match. Germline lookup yields CDR1 GTSNPN and CDR2 SVGIG (reference sequence). The CDR3 is CAWSEGLAGGPGTDTQYF. The CDR3, as DNA: TGTGCCTGGAGTGAGGGACTAGCGGGAGGGCCTGGGACAGATACGCAGTATTTT.

The rearrangement links TRBV30 to TRBJ1-5, with D perhaps matching TRBD1 (6 bases). V lost 2 bases and J lost 7, with 12 bases in between. The CDR3 totals 13 residues. The V gene's germline CDR1 is GTSNPN and CDR2 SVGIG (reference sequence). CDR3 sequence (DNA): TGTGCCTGGAGTCGGGAGGGGGACCAGCCCCAGCATTTT. Protein sequence: CAWSREGDQPQHF.

This clone was counted only a few times. V usage is TRBV28 and J usage is TRBJ1-5; 7 bases align to TRBD1. This CDR3 region has 14 residues. The trim removed 6 bases at V and 4 bases at J, leaving 6 bases unmatched. CDR1 and CDR2 (germline): MDHEN, SYDVKM. CDR3 in DNA: TGTGCCAGCAGCGACAGGGCCTTAAATCAGCCCCAGCATTTT. Translation: CASSDRALNQPQHF. Together with reference TRBV28 and TRBJ1-5, the CDR3 gives the full variable domain: DVKVTQSSRYLVKRTGEKVFLECVQDMDHENMFWYRQDPGLGLRLIYFSYDVKMKEKGDIPEGYSVSREKKERFSLILESASTNQTSMYLCASSDRALNQPQHFGDGTRLSIL.